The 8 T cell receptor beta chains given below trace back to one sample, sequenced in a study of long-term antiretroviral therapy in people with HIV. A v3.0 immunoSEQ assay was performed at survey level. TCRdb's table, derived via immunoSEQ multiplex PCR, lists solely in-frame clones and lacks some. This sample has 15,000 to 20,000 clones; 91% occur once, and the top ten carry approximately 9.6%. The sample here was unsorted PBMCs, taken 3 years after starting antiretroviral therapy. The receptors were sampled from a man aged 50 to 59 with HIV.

Here the CDR3 reads CASSEPAAEQFF. For the CDR3, the DNA is TGTGCCAGCAGCGAACCAGCGGCTGAGCAGTTCTTC. The V and J genes are TRBV9 and TRBJ2-1, with D possibly being TRBD2 (5 bases). CDR1 SGDLS and CDR2 YYNGEE come from the germline V gene. V lost 3 bases to trimming and J lost 9 bases, with 10 bases between them. The CDR3 runs to 12 residues.

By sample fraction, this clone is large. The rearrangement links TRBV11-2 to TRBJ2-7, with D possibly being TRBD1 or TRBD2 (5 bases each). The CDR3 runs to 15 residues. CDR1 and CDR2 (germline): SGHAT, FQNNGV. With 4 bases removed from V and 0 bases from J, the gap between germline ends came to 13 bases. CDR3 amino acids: CASSSKRGTSYEQYF. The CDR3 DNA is TGTGCCAGCAGCTCGAAGAGGGGAACCTCCTACGAGCAGTACTTC.

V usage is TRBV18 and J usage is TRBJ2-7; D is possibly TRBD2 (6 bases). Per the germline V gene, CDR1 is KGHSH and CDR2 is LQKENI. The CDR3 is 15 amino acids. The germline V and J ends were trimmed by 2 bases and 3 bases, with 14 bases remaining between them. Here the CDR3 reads CASSPDSAGSYEQYF. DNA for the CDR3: TGTGCCAGCTCACCAGACAGCGCGGGGAGCTACGAGCAGTACTTC.

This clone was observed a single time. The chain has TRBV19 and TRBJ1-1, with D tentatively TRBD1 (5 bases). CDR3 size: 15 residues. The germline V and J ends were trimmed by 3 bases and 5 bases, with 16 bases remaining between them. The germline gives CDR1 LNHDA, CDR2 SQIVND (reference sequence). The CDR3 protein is CASSMDRRGDTEAFF. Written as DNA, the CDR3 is TGTGCCAGTAGTATGGACCGGCGGGGGGATACTGAAGCTTTCTTT.

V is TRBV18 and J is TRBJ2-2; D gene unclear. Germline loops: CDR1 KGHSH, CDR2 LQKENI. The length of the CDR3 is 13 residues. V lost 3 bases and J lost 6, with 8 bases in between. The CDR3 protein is CASSPDGAGELFF. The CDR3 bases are TGTGCCAGCTCACCCGACGGCGCCGGGGAGCTGTTTTTT.

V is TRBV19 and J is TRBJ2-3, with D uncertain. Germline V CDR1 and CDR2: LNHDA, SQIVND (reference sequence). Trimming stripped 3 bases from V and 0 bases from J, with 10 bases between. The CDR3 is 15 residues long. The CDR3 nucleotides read TGTGCCAGTAGTATCGCTGGTGCTAGCACAGATACGCAGTATTTT. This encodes CASSIAGASTDTQYF.

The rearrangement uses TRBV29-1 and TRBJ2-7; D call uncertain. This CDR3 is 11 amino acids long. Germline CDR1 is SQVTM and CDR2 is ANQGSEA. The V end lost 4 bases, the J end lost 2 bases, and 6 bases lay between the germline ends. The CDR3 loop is CSVGAPYEQYF. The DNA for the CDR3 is TGCAGCGTTGGGGCCCCCTACGAGCAGTACTTC.

The CDR3 loop reads CASSYLRGGTDTQYF. In nucleotides, the CDR3 is TGTGCCAGCAGTTACTTGCGGGGTGGCACAGATACGCAGTATTTT. This chain joins TRBV6-5 and TRBJ2-3; TRBD2 is a possible D gene (6 bases). CDR1 is MNHEY and CDR2 is SVGAGI in the germline V gene. Trimming stripped 1 base from V and 1 base from J, with 9 bases between. This CDR3 spans 15 amino acids.